This T cell receptor beta chain was recovered during a study of cytotoxic CD8 clonotypes in ibrutinib-treated CLL. Library input was about 1.8 micrograms of DNA from cryopreserved PBMCs. This CDR3 has 13 amino acids. TCRdb keeps only in-frame clones here, not all; method: immunoSEQ multiplex PCR. There are about 92,000 clones in the sample; 60% to 80% occur only once, and roughly 24% lies in the top ten. Sequenced here: PBMCs, sampled after 24 months of ibrutinib treatment. J is TRBJ1-2 and V is TRBV21-1. TRBV21-1 is annotated as a pseudogene. This receptor was taken from a human donor with chronic lymphocytic leukemia. CDR3 amino acids: CASTQRGVCGYTF. Here the CDR3 DNA reads TGTGCCAGCACCCAGAGGGGGGTCTGTGGCTACACCTTC.